This T cell receptor (beta chain) was found in a study of graft-versus-host responses after intestinal transplantation. Study as a whole: Recipients received multivisceral, liver-intestinal, or isolated intestinal transplants. Study-level findings and limits: Graft-donor T cell macrochimerism in patients accompanied high graft-versus-host to host-versus-graft clonal ratios in allografts. Ileal or blood samples showed some GvH clones first, and such clones were also found in recipient marrow.

In the case of this clone: Antigen: not known.

Here immunoSEQ multiplex PCR was the method, and the copy in TCRdb shows in-frame clones only, minus some. The data contain roughly 96,000 clones, 90% to 95% of them singletons. The germline CDR1 and CDR2 sequences are SEHNR and FQNEAQ (reference sequence). V lost 3 bases and J 8 bases, leaving 5 bases between the germline ends. The CDR3 extends over 12 amino acids. This TCR was sampled from a human donor who received an intestinal transplant. The input for sequencing was unstimulated CD8+ T cells sorted from spleen or lymph node cells, taken before intestinal transplant. J is TRBJ1-6 and V is TRBV7-9; D unclear. The DNA for the CDR3 is TGTGCCAGCAGCTTCTTCGATTCACCCCTCCACTTT. It yields the protein CASSFFDSPLHF.